This T cell receptor (beta chain) was documented in a study of blood T cell repertoires in COVID-19. About the study: PBMCs, B-cell-depleted T cells, or T cells were the source of the cDNA or gDNA that made up the material.

CDR3 length: 12 amino acids. V shed 1 base and J shed 10 bases, with 13 bases lying between them. Germline V gene lookup returns CDR1 GTSNPN and CDR2 SVGIG (reference sequence). Methods used by the authors: The authors estimated nucleated cell counts from reference gene primer amplification. The protocol was immunoSEQ multiplex PCR, while the TCRdb copy is restricted to in-frame clones and leaves out a portion. For V, J and clone size, that table is used; D and trimming come from the DNA. Altogether under 250,000 clones are present, 70% to 90% being singletons, with the ten largest covering around 5.5%.

The receptor's source is a middle-aged man with COVID-19, enrolled during active disease. V usage is TRBV30 and J usage is TRBJ1-2; tentatively, D is TRBD1 (6 bases). Sequenced material: peripheral blood. CDR3 region: CAWSETGVAYTF. The CDR3 bases are TGTGCCTGGAGTGAGACAGGAGTAGCCTACACCTTC.